These T cell receptor beta chains were read from a single sample in a study of vaccination effects on CD4 cells after COVID-19. Antigen specificity for these receptors is unknown. The table came from immunoSEQ multiplex PCR; TCRdb's copy has only in-frame clones and leaves some out. The sample yields 20,000 or so clones, 73% seen once. The source material was CD4+ T cells from PBMCs cultured with HCoV-229E spike peptides, sampled before COVID-19 vaccination. These receptors all stem from a human donor who received a COVID-19 vaccine. The CDR3 runs from the conserved cysteine through the conserved F or W. Fields, in order: J gene, D gene, CDR3 length, V gene, clone size, CDR3 DNA, CDR3 protein. A D gene is named only where the DNA matches it firmly. Expanded clones get a size class; other rows say once, few or many, or leave the size out.

TRBJ2-5,-,13,TRBV3-1/TRBV3-2,-,TGTGCCAGCAGCCAAGTTCCAGGAGGGGAGCAGTACTTC,CASSQVPGGEQYF
TRBJ1-3,-,13,TRBV7-2,few,TGTGCCAGCAGCTTATGGATAGGTGACACCATATATTTT,CASSLWIGDTIYF
TRBJ1-1,-,14,TRBV10-3,-,TGTGCCATCAGTGAGTCGTATGGGGACACTGAAGCTTTCTTT,CAISESYGDTEAFF
TRBJ1-4,-,13,TRBV19,-,TGTGCCAGTAGGGCCCTACAAGGGGAAAAACTGTTTTTT,CASRALQGEKLFF
TRBJ1-1,-,12,TRBV27,-,TGTGCCAGCCGACATCCTGACACTGAAGCTTTCTTT,CASRHPDTEAFF
TRBJ1-1,TRBD1,13,TRBV7-2,once,TGTGCCAGCAGCTTCCCAGGGGGCAATCAAGCTTTCTTT,CASSFPGGNQAFF
TRBJ2-1,-,13,TRBV6-5,-,TGTGCCAGCAGTTACTCGGCTAGGCATGAGCAGTTCTTC,CASSYSARHEQFF
TRBJ1-1,-,14,TRBV19,-,TGTGCCAGTAGTCACAGGGTAAAGAACACTGAAGCTTTCTTT,CASSHRVKNTEAFF
TRBJ2-1,-,18,TRBV7-9,-,TGTGCCAGCAGCTCCCCCGGGGGTTCCGGAATTTCCTACAATGAGCAGTTCTTC,CASSSPGGSGISYNEQFF
TRBJ2-1,TRBD2,17,TRBV4-1,few,TGCGCCAGCAGCCAGGGATTGGGCGGGAGGCCCTACAATGAGCAGTTCTTC,CASSQGLGGRPYNEQFF
TRBJ1-2,-,14,TRBV27,-,TGTGCCAGCAGTTCTTCAGGGGTTAACTATGGCTACACCTTC,CASSSSGVNYGYTF
TRBJ1-2,TRBD1,16,TRBV16,-,TGTGCCAGCAGCCAATTAAACAGGGGGCCTTCGAATGGCTACACCTTC,CASSQLNRGPSNGYTF
TRBJ2-7,-,14,TRBV7-9,-,TGTGCCAGCAGGGGAAACAGGGACTCCTACGAGCAGTACTTC,CASRGNRDSYEQYF
TRBJ1-1,TRBD1,14,TRBV19,-,TGTGCCAGTAGTATAGGACAGGGGAACACTGAAGCTTTCTTT,CASSIGQGNTEAFF
TRBJ2-1,TRBD2,15,TRBV13,-,TGTGCCAGCAGCAACCTCGGCGGACTAGTGAATGAGCAGTTCTTC,CASSNLGGLVNEQFF
TRBJ1-2,TRBD1,15,TRBV14,few,TGTGCCAGCAGCCGAAACGCCGGGACAGGTTATGGCTACACCTTC,CASSRNAGTGYGYTF
TRBJ2-5,TRBD2,23,TRBV6-4,-,TGTGCCAGCAGTGGCTCATTTACGGGATCGGGAGGAGTGGGGGGGGTCTCAAGGGAGACCCAGTACTTC,CASSGSFTGSGGVGGVSRETQYF
TRBJ2-7,TRBD1,14,TRBV6-5,-,TGTGCCAGCAGTTTACAGGGGAGAGGTCACGAGCAGTACTTC,CASSLQGRGHEQYF
TRBJ1-2,-,13,TRBV12-3/TRBV12-4,-,TGTGCCAGCAGTCTGGGTGGACAGAATGGCTACACCTTC,CASSLGGQNGYTF
TRBJ1-2,TRBD1,15,TRBV6-5,-,TGTGCCAGCAGAACTATTAGGACAGGGGGCGATGGCTACACCTTC,CASRTIRTGGDGYTF
TRBJ1-2,TRBD1,12,TRBV29-1,-,TGCAGCGTTGAAGGGGCAGGGGGAGGCTACACCTTC,CSVEGAGGGYTF
TRBJ2-7,-,13,TRBV6-1,-,TGTGCCAGCAGTGAAAACAGGGTCTACGAGCAGTACTTC,CASSENRVYEQYF